A single sample gave rise to the 14 T cell receptor beta chains below, sequenced in a study of regulatory T cells in long-lasting Graves disease. In building TCR beta libraries, iRepertoire HTBI primers were used together with Arm-PCR of CDR3 regions. Each CDR3 protein is one row after TCRdb ran MiXCR on the multiplex PCR reads. The sample records roughly 420,000 distinct CDR3 sequences, 15% to 19% being singletons. Noted time point: newly diagnosed GD, antithyroid drugs for less than 3 months. Extracted RNA from PBMCs served as the source of the TCR library. The sequences come from peripheral blood mononuclear cells (PBMCs), collected at new diagnosis, from a patient treated with antithyroid drugs. These receptors all come from a female donor with Graves disease.

This clonotype was recorded many times. V usage is TRBV29-1 and J usage is TRBJ2-3; TRBD2 aligns across 11 bases. The CDR3 contains 13 residues. Trimming at V came to 2 bases and at J to 10 bases, leaving 5 bases not matched to a gene. Germline CDR1 and CDR2: SQVTM and ANQGSEA. The CDR3 DNA is TGCAGCGTTGAAAGGGCTAGCGGGGGGTCGCAGTATTTT. It codes for CSVERASGGSQYF.

The sample holds many counts of this clonotype. This chain joins TRBV29-1 and TRBJ2-7; 8 positions match TRBD1. The CDR3 covers 13 residues. J lost 5 bases, V lost 4 bases, and 7 bases had no gene match. From germline, CDR1 is SQVTM and CDR2 ANQGSEA. This chain's CDR3 is CSVGGTGGHEQYF. The CDR3 bases are TGCAGCGTTGGTGGCACAGGGGGACACGAGCAGTACTTC.

The chain has TRBV28 and TRBJ1-1; D is possibly TRBD1 (6 bases). Germline-derived CDR1 and CDR2 are MDHEN and SYDVKM. CDR3 size: 16 residues. V lost 7 bases to trimming and J lost 0 bases, with 18 bases between them. Here the CDR3 DNA reads TGTGCCAGCAACCCCGACAGGACCAGACTGAACACTGAAGCTTTCTTT. Its translation is CASNPDRTRLNTEAFF.

A note on this clonotype: This may arise from a read error, as a much more abundant clone is one base away. The CDR3 here is CASSSAFRDGYTF. CDR3 bases: TGTGCCAGCAGCTCAGCTTTTAGGGATGGCTACACCTTC. The chain couples TRBV7-9 to TRBJ1-2; the D is unclear. The length of the CDR3 is 13 residues. Deletions cut 4 bases from V and 6 bases from J, with 12 bases between. In germline, CDR1 is SEHNR, CDR2 FQNEAQ (reference sequence).

This clonotype came up many times. This chain connects TRBV7-3 to TRBJ2-5; 8 nucleotides agree with TRBD2. The germline V gene encodes CDR1 SGHTA and CDR2 FQGTGA. The length of the CDR3 is 15 residues. Trimming took 2 bases from V and 5 from J; bases not matched to a gene: 7. CDR3 sequence: CASSLAGGHSETQYF. For the CDR3, the DNA is TGTGCCAGCAGCTTAGCGGGGGGACATTCTGAGACCCAGTACTTC.

At least ten counts were recorded for this clonotype. The genes are TRBV7-8 and TRBJ1-1; the D is unclear. The CDR3 sequence is 14 residues long. V lost 2 bases and J 0 bases, leaving 7 bases between the germline ends. CDR1 and CDR2 (germline): SGHVS, FQNEAQ. CDR3 sequence: CASSLLAVNTEAFF. The CDR3 nucleotides are TGTGCCAGCAGCTTATTGGCTGTGAACACTGAAGCTTTCTTT.

This clonotype was counted many times. The rearrangement joins TRBV30 to TRBJ1-1; D remains unclear. This CDR3 has 12 residues. V lost 3 bases, J lost 6 bases, and 11 bases lay in between. CDR1 and CDR2 (germline): GTSNPN, SVGIG (reference sequence). CDR3 sequence: CAWSRDKAEAFF. For the CDR3, the DNA is TGTGCCTGGAGCAGAGACAAGGCTGAAGCTTTCTTT. Filled out from reference TRBV30 and TRBJ1-1, the complete variable domain reads SQTIHQWPATLVQPVGSPLSLECTVEGTSNPNLYWYRQAAGRGLQLLFYSVGIGQISSEVPQNLSASRPQDRQFILSSKKLLLSDSGFYLCAWSRDKAEAFFGQGTRLTVV.

This clonotype was detected ten times or more. The gene calls are TRBV27 and TRBJ2-3; D possibly corresponds to TRBD2 (7 bases). The CDR3 sequence is 15 residues long. Between the trimmed V and J ends, which lost 2 bases and 6 bases, there was a span of 15 bases. Germline V CDR1 and CDR2: MNHEY, SMNVEV (reference sequence). CDR3 in amino acids: CASSLTGGFSDTQYF. CDR3 coding DNA: TGTGCCAGCAGTTTAACGGGGGGCTTTAGCGATACGCAGTATTTT.

The chain employs TRBV6-2 or TRBV6-3 and TRBJ1-2, with D possibly TRBD1 on 5 matching bases. Trimming took off 6 bases at V and 0 bases at J, with 11 bases between the two ends. This CDR3 is 14 amino acids long. The germline gives CDR1 MNHEY, CDR2 SVGEGT. CDR3 loop: CASSGTSANYGYTF. In DNA, the CDR3 is TGTGCCAGCAGCGGGACGTCAGCTAACTATGGCTACACCTTC.

This clonotype was counted many times. The chain uses TRBV11-2 and TRBJ1-1; D remains unclear. CDR3 length: 15 amino acids. In germline, CDR1 is SGHAT, CDR2 FQNNGV. Trimming took off 1 base at V and 3 bases at J, with 12 bases between the two ends. CDR3 sequence reads: CASSLVPTGDTEAFF. The CDR3 nucleotides read TGTGCCAGCAGCTTAGTACCCACTGGGGACACTGAAGCTTTCTTT.

This clonotype was seen at least ten times. The V and J genes are TRBV7-8 and TRBJ1-2; a weak D match, TRBD1 (5 bases). Germline CDR1 and CDR2: SGHVS and FQNEAQ. V was pared by 5 bases and J by 4 bases, with 11 bases between. The CDR3 has 13 residues. CDR3 sequence reads: CASSPRTSYGYTF. The CDR3 DNA is TGTGCCAGCAGCCCAAGGACAAGCTATGGCTACACCTTC.

Comments on this clonotype: Just one base apart from a much larger clone, this may be a read error. This chain joins TRBV4-1 and TRBJ2-5; D perhaps matches TRBD2 (6 bases). The CDR3 covers 17 residues. V was trimmed by 3 bases and J by 2 bases, leaving 19 bases between them. Germline lookup yields CDR1 MGHRA and CDR2 YSYEKL. The CDR3 loop reads CASSHDLVGGRQETQYF. The DNA of the CDR3 is TGCGCCAGCAGCCATGATCTAGTGGGGGGACGACAAGAGACCCAGTACTTC.

Here the CDR3 reads CASSSGQGGPQYF. In DNA, the CDR3 is TGTGCCAGCAGCTCGGGACAGGGGGGTCCGCAGTACTTC. This chain links TRBV11-3 with TRBJ2-7; 11 nucleotides align to TRBD1. CDR3 length: 13 residues. Looked up from germline, CDR1 is SGHNT and CDR2 is YENEEA. V dropped 4 bases and J dropped 9; count of bases not matched to a gene: 5.

Comment on this clonotype: With a much larger clone just one base away, this may be a read error. The genes are TRBV7-2 and TRBJ1-1, with D unclear. Trimming stripped 11 bases from V and 4 bases from J, with 20 bases between. Germline assignment: CDR1 SGHTA and CDR2 FQGNSA. The CDR3 consists of 14 residues. The CDR3 nucleotides read TGTGCCTGCACCTCGCTCTTGGGCCGCACTGAAGCTTTCTTT. Encoded protein: CACTSLLGRTEAFF.